One and the same sample provided the 17 T cell receptor beta chains below, sequenced in a study of blood T cell repertoires in COVID-19 (TCRdb year 2020). Libraries were prepared through the immunoSEQ multiplex PCR assay. The table comes from immuneACCESS by way of TCRdb, which keeps in-frame sequences with V and J called. Part of the clones is missing from these tables; in studies checked, under half for an unresolved V gene and the rest for unknown reasons. The sample contains approximately 240,000 clones, 75% to 85% of them found a single time. The leading ten clones occupy about 1.5% of the sample. Sample: peripheral blood. The receptors stem from a woman aged 40 to 50 who had recovered from COVID-19.

This clone was detected only once. The V and J genes are TRBV12-3 or TRBV12-4 and TRBJ1-2; TRBD1 is a possible D gene (5 bases). V was clipped by 3 bases and J by 4 bases, with 9 bases between them. The CDR3 has 13 residues. The CDR3 protein is CASSLSRAYGYTF. Here the CDR3 DNA reads TGTGCCAGCAGTTTGTCCAGGGCCTATGGCTACACCTTC.

The chain couples TRBV6-2 or TRBV6-3 to TRBJ1-3; TRBD1 matches 8 bases. The germline V gene has CDR1 MNHEY and CDR2 SVGEGT. The CDR3 loop spans 15 amino acids. V lost 2 bases, J lost 3 bases, and 3 bases stayed unmatched. The CDR3 DNA is TGTGCCAGCAGTTACCAGGGGGCCGGTGGAAACACCATATATTTT. As protein: CASSYQGAGGNTIYF.

The chain employs TRBV19 and TRBJ2-7, with D unresolved. V was pared by 4 bases and J by 0 bases, with 10 bases between. Germline assignment: CDR1 LNHDA and CDR2 SQIVND (reference sequence). The CDR3 has 14 amino acids. CDR3 nucleotide sequence: TGTGCCAGTAGTAGGGCAGGTCTCTCCTACGAGCAGTACTTC. Its protein product is CASSRAGLSYEQYF.

This clone was detected once. The V call is TRBV7-2, the J call TRBJ2-2; the match to TRBD2 covers 8 bases. Germline CDR1 is SGHTA and CDR2 is FQGNSA. CDR3 length equals 14 residues. Trimming took 5 bases from V and 6 from J; bases not matched to a gene: 5. CDR3 in amino acids: CASSLTGGPGELFF. For the CDR3, the DNA is TGTGCCAGCAGCCTGACGGGGGGGCCCGGGGAGCTGTTTTTT.

J is TRBJ2-5 and V is TRBV3-1 (or the pseudogene TRBV3-2); no reliable D call. The V and J ends lost 4 bases and 1 base respectively, with 7 bases between them. Germline V gene lookup returns CDR1 LGHDT and CDR2 YNNKEL (reference sequence). CDR3 length: 13 residues. CDR3 sequence (DNA): TGTGCCAGCAGCCCCCACGGCCAAGAGACCCAGTACTTC. Residues: CASSPHGQETQYF.

This clone showed up just once. The chain joins TRBV7-9 to TRBJ1-2; 9 nucleotides line up with TRBD1. With 4 bases clipped from V and 5 bases from J, the junction kept 8 bases outside the gene matches. Germline CDR1 reads SEHNR; CDR2 reads FQNEAQ (reference sequence). This CDR3 has 15 amino acids. The CDR3 nucleotides are TGTGCCAGCAGCTCCGGGACAGGGTATCGGTATGGCTACACCTTC. Its protein product is CASSSGTGYRYGYTF.

V usage is TRBV19 and J usage is TRBJ2-7; no definite D call. The CDR3 contains 14 residues. The germline V and J ends were trimmed by 4 bases and 4 bases, with 14 bases remaining between them. The germline V gene encodes CDR1 LNHDA and CDR2 SQIVND (reference sequence). As DNA, the CDR3 is TGTGCCAGTAGTAACCCCTCAATAACATACGAGCAGTACTTC. Encoded protein: CASSNPSITYEQYF.

V usage is TRBV5-6 and J usage is TRBJ1-2, with TRBD1 matching over 9 bases. This CDR3 spans 14 amino acids. CDR1 is SGHDT, CDR2 YYEEEE, per germline. V was pared by 3 bases and J by 4 bases, with 4 bases of the junction left unmatched. CDR3: CASSYRDRAYGYTF. CDR3 coding DNA: TGTGCCAGCAGCTACCGGGACAGGGCCTATGGCTACACCTTC. The entire variable domain, with the rest obtained from reference TRBV5-6 and TRBJ1-2, is as follows: DAGVTQSPTHLIKTRGQQVTLRCSPKSGHDTVSWYQQALGQGPQFIFQYYEEEERQRGNFPDRFSGHQFPNYSSELNVNALLLGDSALYLCASSYRDRAYGYTFGSGTRLTVV.

The gene calls are TRBV6-2 or TRBV6-3 and TRBJ2-3, with TRBD2 matching 16 bases. CDR1 MNHEY and CDR2 SVGEGT come from the germline V gene. This CDR3 contains 19 residues. Trimming at V came to 4 bases and at J to 1 base, leaving 8 bases not matched to a gene. This CDR3 is CASSSVPGLAGGRTDTQYF. In DNA, the CDR3 is TGTGCCAGCAGTTCCGTCCCGGGACTAGCGGGGGGGCGCACAGATACGCAGTATTTT.

This chain links TRBV18 with TRBJ1-5, with 7 bases lining up with TRBD1. CDR1 is KGHSH and CDR2 is LQKENI in the germline V gene. V was pared by 3 bases and J by 4 bases, with 6 bases of the junction left unmatched. The CDR3 is made up of 15 amino acids. The CDR3 loop is CASSPPTGRNQPQHF. For the CDR3, the DNA is TGTGCCAGCTCACCCCCGACAGGGAGGAATCAGCCCCAGCATTTT.

The J gene is TRBJ2-2, the V gene TRBV12-3 or TRBV12-4, with D possibly TRBD2 on 5 matching bases. V was cut by 3 bases and J by 13 bases, with 12 bases left in between. This CDR3 region has 12 residues. The CDR3 DNA is TGTGCCAGCAGTTTCGGGCGGGTGGGGCTGTTTTTT. This encodes CASSFGRVGLFF.

This rearrangement joins TRBV5-1 to TRBJ2-3; TRBD2 matches at 14 bases. J gave up 5 bases and V 0 bases, and 8 bases lay outside the gene matches. The CDR3 totals 18 residues. Germline loops: CDR1 SGHRS, CDR2 YFSETQ. In nucleotides, the CDR3 is TGCGCCAGCAGCTTGGGTACGGGAGGACTAGCGGGGGGAGATACGCAGTATTTT. Its protein is CASSLGTGGLAGGDTQYF.

This sequence joins TRBV2 and TRBJ2-2, with 9 positions matching TRBD1. This CDR3 region has 15 residues. V lost 5 bases to trimming and J lost 6 bases; unmatched junction nucleotides: 7. The V gene's germline CDR1 is SNHLY and CDR2 FYNNEI. The CDR3 protein is CASSNRDRVPGELFF. The CDR3 DNA reads TGTGCCAGCAGTAACCGGGACAGGGTACCCGGGGAGCTGTTTTTT.

The V and J genes are TRBV7-8 and TRBJ1-6; D perhaps matches TRBD1 (5 bases). The CDR3 extends over 15 amino acids. With 5 bases removed from V and 9 bases from J, the gap between germline ends came to 17 bases. Germline CDR1 SGHVS, CDR2 FQNEAQ. The CDR3: CASSEQGLGGSPLHF. DNA for the CDR3: TGTGCCAGCAGCGAGCAGGGACTGGGGGGTTCACCCCTCCACTTT. The variable domain in full, with the rest retrieved from reference TRBV7-8 and TRBJ1-6, is GAGVSQSPRYKVAKRGQDVALRCDPISGHVSLFWYQQALGQGPEFLTYFQNEAQLDKSGLPSDRFFAERPEGSVSTLKIQRTQQEDSAVYLCASSEQGLGGSPLHFGNGTRLTVT.

The rearrangement uses TRBV6-2 or TRBV6-3 and TRBJ1-1; D is possibly TRBD1 (5 bases). CDR1 is MNHEY, CDR2 SVGEGT, per germline. The CDR3 runs 11 residues. V lost 5 bases to trimming and J lost 7 bases, with 8 bases between them. CDR3 DNA: TGTGCCAGCAGTAGGGGTTTTGAAGCTTTCTTT. It specifies CASSRGFEAFF.

J is TRBJ1-3 and V is TRBV18, with 8 bases that match TRBD1. This CDR3 spans 17 amino acids. CDR1 and CDR2 from the germline V gene are KGHSH and LQKENI. The junction had 7 bases not matched to a gene; V was cut back by 3 bases and J by 0 bases. DNA of the CDR3: TGTGCCAGCTCACCTCAGGGGGCTATATTCTCTGGAAACACCATATATTTT. It is translated as CASSPQGAIFSGNTIYF.

The sample holds one count of this clone. J is TRBJ1-6 and V is TRBV18; D possibly corresponds to TRBD1 (5 bases). V lost 4 bases, J lost 8 bases, and 9 bases lay in between. This CDR3 is built from 13 residues. Per germline, CDR1 KGHSH and CDR2 LQKENI. DNA for the CDR3: TGTGCCAGCTCACAGGGGCAAGATTCACCCCTCCACTTT. The encoded protein is CASSQGQDSPLHF.